One sample yielded the 21 T cell receptor beta chains listed below, sequenced in a study of blood T cell repertoires in COVID-19. Method: immunoSEQ multiplex PCR; TCRdb's copy keeps in-frame clones and lacks some. The table records around 190,000 clones, approximately 84% of them present only once. The sample was peripheral blood. The origin of the receptors is a woman over 75 with acute or convalescent COVID-19.

This sequence joins TRBV4-1 and TRBJ2-5, with 7 bases aligning to TRBD1. Germline CDR1 reads MGHRA; CDR2 reads YSYEKL. J lost 4 bases, V lost 3 bases, and 5 bases had no gene match. The CDR3 consists of 14 residues. The CDR3 DNA reads TGCGCCAGCAGCCAGACAGGGCGGCTAGAGACCCAGTACTTC. Translating it yields CASSQTGRLETQYF.

This chain connects TRBV7-3 to TRBJ2-3, with TRBD2 matching over 10 bases. The J segment lost 8 bases and the V segment lost 5 bases, leaving 13 bases of the junction unmatched. The CDR3 contains 16 residues. CDR1 SGHTA and CDR2 FQGTGA come from the germline V gene. CDR3 in amino acids: CASSNTGTSATGTQYF. The CDR3 nucleotides read TGTGCCAGCAGCAACACCGGGACTAGCGCTACCGGTACGCAGTATTTT.

V gene TRBV19 combines with J gene TRBJ1-5, with 11 bases fitting TRBD1. V dropped 1 base and J dropped 5; count of bases not matched to a gene: 7. The CDR3 spans 17 residues. The V gene's germline CDR1 is LNHDA and CDR2 SQIVND (reference sequence). The CDR3 sequence is CASSIGRRDRGDQPQHF. DNA for the CDR3: TGTGCCAGTAGTATAGGAAGGCGGGACAGGGGGGATCAGCCCCAGCATTTT.

This chain connects TRBV19 to TRBJ2-7, with 8 bases fitting TRBD1. Germline CDR1 reads LNHDA; CDR2 reads SQIVND (reference sequence). J lost 3 bases, V lost 5 bases, and 9 bases had no gene match. The CDR3 runs 15 residues. The CDR3 spells CASSPVDRVVYEQYF. CDR3 in DNA: TGTGCCAGTAGTCCCGTGGACAGGGTAGTCTACGAGCAGTACTTC.

The J gene is TRBJ2-5, the V gene TRBV5-6, with D uncertain. Trimming left V 2 bases short and J 2 bases short, with 10 bases between. The CDR3 has 14 residues. Germline V CDR1 and CDR2: SGHDT, YYEEEE. CDR3 region: CASSFSHRQETQYF. The CDR3 DNA reads as TGTGCCAGCAGCTTTAGCCACCGACAAGAGACCCAGTACTTC.

J is TRBJ1-1 and V is TRBV18; D might be TRBD1 (6 bases). The V gene lost 2 bases and the J gene lost 1 base, with 11 bases spanning the gap. The germline V gene has CDR1 KGHSH and CDR2 LQKENI. The CDR3 consists of 15 residues. CDR3 region: CASSPWAGANTEAFF. The DNA for the CDR3 is TGTGCCAGCTCACCATGGGCAGGGGCGAACACTGAAGCTTTCTTT.

The chain combines TRBV5-1 with TRBJ1-1; D is ambiguous. Deletions cut 6 bases from V and 1 base from J, with 16 bases between. Per the germline V gene, CDR1 is SGHRS and CDR2 is YFSETQ. CDR3 length: 15 residues. Written as DNA, the CDR3 is TGCGCCAGCACCTCCTCCGAGACGGGGAACACTGAAGCTTTCTTT. Translation gives CASTSSETGNTEAFF.

The gene calls are TRBV7-9 and TRBJ2-1; 10 bases fit TRBD1. The CDR3 sequence is 15 residues long. Per germline, CDR1 SEHNR and CDR2 FQNEAQ (reference sequence). V lost 4 bases to trimming and J lost 4 bases; unmatched junction nucleotides: 4. In DNA, the CDR3 is TGTGCCAGCAGCTCCGGGACAGGGGCTTACAATGAGCAGTTCTTC. This sequence encodes CASSSGTGAYNEQFF. Supplemented by reference TRBV7-9 and TRBJ2-1, the full variable domain reads DTGVSQNPRHKITKRGQNVTFRCDPISEHNRLYWYRQTLGQGPEFLTYFQNEAQLEKSRLLSDRFSAERPKGSFSTLEIQRTEQGDSAMYLCASSSGTGAYNEQFFGPGTRLTVL.

The chain carries TRBV24-1 and TRBJ1-4; 8 nucleotides line up with TRBD1. The CDR3 is 14 amino acids. The germline V gene encodes CDR1 KGHDR and CDR2 SFDVKD. V lost 5 bases to trimming and J lost 7 bases; unmatched junction nucleotides: 5. This chain's CDR3 is CATSGQGAPEKLFF. The CDR3 DNA reads TGTGCCACCAGTGGCCAGGGGGCGCCTGAAAAACTGTTTTTT.

The chain carries TRBV4-2 and TRBJ1-5; tentative D call: TRBD1 (6 bases). Germline CDR1 is LGHNA and CDR2 is YNFKEQ. Trimming removed 5 bases from V and 8 bases from J, with 19 bases in between. The CDR3 is 15 residues long. The CDR3 reads CASSTSVRGYEPQHF. CDR3 DNA sequence: TGTGCCAGCAGCACATCGGTCAGGGGATATGAGCCCCAGCATTTT.

This chain uses TRBV19 with TRBJ1-2, with D unresolved. The V gene lost 3 bases and the J gene lost 0 bases, with 20 bases spanning the gap. The CDR3 has 18 residues. CDR1 is LNHDA, CDR2 SQIVND, per germline (reference sequence). The DNA for the CDR3 is TGTGCCAGTAGTATCCTGCCCGCGGAGGCTCGCCCTAACTATGGCTACACCTTC. Amino acids: CASSILPAEARPNYGYTF.

The CDR3 protein is CASSSTGTLETQYF. The CDR3 DNA reads as TGTGCCAGCAGTTCTACCGGGACTTTGGAGACCCAGTACTTC. The rearrangement uses TRBV7-2 and TRBJ2-5, with a possible D match to TRBD2 (6 bases). Per germline, CDR1 SGHTA and CDR2 FQGNSA. The CDR3 consists of 14 residues. V was cut by 6 bases and J by 5 bases, with 16 bases left in between. Full variable domain (outside the CDR3, taken from reference TRBV7-2 and TRBJ2-5): GAGVSQSPSNKVTEKGKDVELRCDPISGHTALYWYRQSLGQGLEFLIYFQGNSAPDKSGLPSDRFSAERTGGSVSTLTIQRTQQEDSAVYLCASSSTGTLETQYFGPGTRLLVL.

This clone was seen a single time. V gene TRBV4-2 combines with J gene TRBJ2-4; 7 bases match TRBD2. The V gene's germline CDR1 is LGHNA and CDR2 YNFKEQ. The CDR3 has 16 residues. The trim removed 0 bases at V and 3 bases at J, leaving 5 bases unmatched. CDR3 nucleotide sequence: TGTGCCAGCAGCCAAGATCAGGAGCGGGGCAAAAACATTCAGTACTTC. This sequence encodes CASSQDQERGKNIQYF.

This clone was recorded only once. The CDR3 DNA is TGTGCCAGCAGCCAGAGTGGACAGGTGCATGAAAAACTGTTTTTT. This sequence encodes CASSQSGQVHEKLFF. This chain joins TRBV7-2 and TRBJ1-4; 7 nucleotides agree with TRBD1. CDR1 is SGHTA, CDR2 FQGNSA, per germline. This CDR3 has 15 amino acids. The V and J ends lost 5 bases and 6 bases, in that order; junction bases with no gene match: 9.

This sequence joins TRBV5-1 and TRBJ2-5; TRBD2 matches at 14 bases. Per germline, CDR1 SGHRS and CDR2 YFSETQ. Losses at the gene ends were 3 bases for V and 0 bases for J; bases not matched to a gene: 4. CDR3 length: 17 residues. Here the CDR3 DNA reads TGCGCCAGCAGCTCGGGACTAGCGGGAGAGTACCAAGAGACCCAGTACTTC. Residues: CASSSGLAGEYQETQYF. The entire variable domain, with the rest obtained from reference TRBV5-1 and TRBJ2-5, is as follows: KAGVTQTPRYLIKTRGQQVTLSCSPISGHRSVSWYQQTPGQGLQFLFEYFSETQRNKGNFPGRFSGRQFSNSRSEMNVSTLELGDSALYLCASSSGLAGEYQETQYFGPGTRLLVL.

This clone has a handful of counts. The V gene is TRBV3-1 (or the pseudogene TRBV3-2), the J gene TRBJ1-1; D possibly corresponds to TRBD1 (6 bases). V dropped 5 bases and J dropped 4 bases, with 11 bases sitting between them. The CDR3 is 13 residues long. Looked up from germline, CDR1 is LGHDT and CDR2 is YNNKEL (reference sequence). CDR3 in amino acids: CASSNRDGTEAFF. The CDR3 region has the DNA TGTGCCAGCAGCAACAGGGATGGCACTGAAGCTTTCTTT.

This chain uses TRBV7-9 with TRBJ2-2, with 11 bases matching TRBD1. This CDR3 spans 17 amino acids. V lost 5 bases to trimming and J lost 2 bases; unmatched junction nucleotides: 7. Germline CDR1 SEHNR, CDR2 FQNEAQ (reference sequence). DNA of the CDR3: TGTGCCAGCAGCCCAGCCGGGACAGGGGGTAACACCGGGGAGCTGTTTTTT. It translates to CASSPAGTGGNTGELFF.

This sequence joins TRBV18 and TRBJ2-2, with 7 bases matching TRBD2. Germline V gene lookup returns CDR1 KGHSH and CDR2 LQKENI. CDR3 length: 12 amino acids. Trimming cost V 8 bases and J 6 bases; bases outside gene matches: 3. CDR3 in amino acids: CASQRDSGELFF. DNA of the CDR3: TGTGCCAGCCAGCGGGATTCCGGGGAGCTGTTTTTT.

Written as DNA, the CDR3 is TGCGCCAGCAAGCGGGAGTGGAGGACCGGGGAGCTGTTTTTT. It yields the protein CASKREWRTGELFF. J is TRBJ2-2 and V is TRBV5-1; 8 nucleotides agree with TRBD2. V lost 6 bases and J lost 5; bases outside the gene matches: 6. This CDR3 has 14 amino acids. Looked up from germline, CDR1 is SGHRS and CDR2 is YFSETQ.

The chain links TRBV10-3 to TRBJ2-7; a weak D match, TRBD2 (5 bases). V shed 0 bases and J shed 4 bases, with 22 bases lying between them. Per the germline V gene, CDR1 is ENHRY and CDR2 is SYGVKD. The CDR3 is made up of 18 amino acids. CDR3 residues: CAISESNPLATGFYEQYF. CDR3 DNA sequence: TGTGCCATCAGTGAGTCGAACCCCCTAGCTACGGGATTTTACGAGCAGTACTTC.

The chain joins TRBV3-1 (or the pseudogene TRBV3-2) to TRBJ2-3; 7 nucleotides line up with TRBD2. Germline V CDR1 and CDR2: LGHDT, YNNKEL (reference sequence). Losses at the gene ends were 5 bases for V and 6 bases for J; bases not matched to a gene: 8. This CDR3 has 14 amino acids. The CDR3 nucleotides read TGTGCCAGCAGCGACGGACTAGTGGGGGATACGCAGTATTTT. It specifies CASSDGLVGDTQYF.